A selection of T cell receptor beta chains follows, all from one sample in a study of blood T cell repertoires in COVID-19. Profiling relied on immunoSEQ multiplex PCR, and the TCRdb table lists in-frame clones only, not all of them. The data show some 200,000 clones, 75% to 85% seen once. Sequencing input: peripheral blood. The receptors stem from a human donor in a cohort sampled during active COVID-19. Both conserved end residues are trimmed from each CDR3.

v_call	j_call	cdr3_aa
TRBV28	TRBJ2-1	ASSLANEQF
TRBV3-1/TRBV3-2	TRBJ2-5	ASSLRLASRGETQY
TRBV15	TRBJ2-7	ATSRDLGTGVRGYEQY
TRBV6-2/TRBV6-3	TRBJ1-5	ASSYSQGNQPQH
TRBV11-1	TRBJ2-2	ASSGTTGFAGELF
TRBV28	TRBJ2-2	ASSAWTGGDTGELF
TRBV6-6	TRBJ1-5	ASSSLDRVQPQH
TRBV3-1/TRBV3-2	TRBJ2-7	ASSQPGLGTYEQY
TRBV19	TRBJ1-2	ASSIEQGTYGYT
TRBV4-3	TRBJ1-1	ASSQDGGHLNTEAF
TRBV6-1	TRBJ1-5	ASREGQAYNQPQH
TRBV19	TRBJ2-6	ASSAGQGRFSGANVLT
TRBV28	TRBJ2-7	ASSSRPYLASYEQY
TRBV5-1	TRBJ2-5	ASSRQGAEETQY
TRBV7-2	TRBJ2-7	ASSLSTGISYEQY
TRBV5-1	TRBJ2-7	ASSLITGTADLRSSYEQY
TRBV15	TRBJ1-1	ATSRPGGVNTEAF
TRBV25-1	TRBJ2-5	ASSLAGGVGETQY
TRBV6-1	TRBJ1-6	ASSETTYNSPLH
TRBV6-5	TRBJ2-7	ASSYSASGSSYEQY
TRBV28	TRBJ2-2	AKSTGATGELF
TRBV9	TRBJ2-2	ASSVSGSSTGELF
TRBV4-3	TRBJ1-2	ASSQVDGPPTGYT
TRBV6-5	TRBJ2-7	ASSYDGQGGEQY
TRBV30	TRBJ1-6	AWSADTFNSPLH
TRBV3-1/TRBV3-2	TRBJ2-1	ASSQGVRGGNEQF
TRBV6-1	TRBJ2-1	ASSELRDNEQF
TRBV5-5	TRBJ2-6	ASSLGRIGEGSGANVLT
TRBV28	TRBJ1-3	ASSQDRDGNTIY
TRBV14	TRBJ2-1	ASSLRLAGGPYNEQF
TRBV7-9	TRBJ1-1	ASSPGGDTEAF
TRBV7-9	TRBJ1-4	ASSLRFNRERLF
TRBV5-5	TRBJ1-3	ASSLETRPGNTIY
TRBV12-3/TRBV12-4	TRBJ2-3	ASSRQITDTQY
TRBV27	TRBJ2-3	ASGGASRPSTDTQY
TRBV5-1	TRBJ2-7	ASSLGEHIISYEQY
TRBV11-2	TRBJ2-5	ASSSGVAGGEETQY
TRBV23-1	TRBJ1-6	ARGARDRLYNSPLH
TRBV1	TRBJ2-1	TSSQEGTSGLYNEQF
TRBV19	TRBJ2-2	ASSIIEGAAGELF
TRBV19	TRBJ1-5	ATDRGNQPQH
TRBV11-3	TRBJ2-4	AGSLDQGIQY
TRBV13	TRBJ1-1	ASSLLGYEAF